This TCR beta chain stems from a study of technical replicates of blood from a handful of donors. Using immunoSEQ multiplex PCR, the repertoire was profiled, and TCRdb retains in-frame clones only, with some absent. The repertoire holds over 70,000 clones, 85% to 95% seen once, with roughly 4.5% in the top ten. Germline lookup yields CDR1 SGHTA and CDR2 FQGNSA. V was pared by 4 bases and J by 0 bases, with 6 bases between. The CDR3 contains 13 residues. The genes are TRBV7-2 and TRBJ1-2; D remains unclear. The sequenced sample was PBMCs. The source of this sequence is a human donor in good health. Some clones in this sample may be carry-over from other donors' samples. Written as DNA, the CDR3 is TGTGCCAGCAGCTCCTACTCTAACTATGGCTACACCTTC. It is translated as CASSSYSNYGYTF.